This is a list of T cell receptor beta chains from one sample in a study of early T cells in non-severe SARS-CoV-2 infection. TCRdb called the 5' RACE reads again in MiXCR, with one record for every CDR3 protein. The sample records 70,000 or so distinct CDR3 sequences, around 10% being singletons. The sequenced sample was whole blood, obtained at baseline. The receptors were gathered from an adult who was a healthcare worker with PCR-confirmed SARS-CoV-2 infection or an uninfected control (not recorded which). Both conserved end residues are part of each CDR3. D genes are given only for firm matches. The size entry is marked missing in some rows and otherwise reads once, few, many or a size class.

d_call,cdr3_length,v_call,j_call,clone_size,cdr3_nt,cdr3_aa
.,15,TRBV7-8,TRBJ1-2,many,TGTGCCAGCAGCCCAGAAGGTTCAGGGGACTATGGCTACACCTTC,CASSPEGSGDYGYTF
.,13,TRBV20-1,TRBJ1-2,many,TGCAGTGCTCGTTTTTTCGGGGACTATGGCTACACCTTC,CSARFFGDYGYTF
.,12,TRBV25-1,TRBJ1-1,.,TGTGCCAGCCAACGGGGAAACACTGAAGCTTTCTTT,CASQRGNTEAFF
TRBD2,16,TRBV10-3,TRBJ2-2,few,TGTGCCTCCCGACTAGCGGGGGGACATAACACCGGGGAGCTGTTTTTT,CASRLAGGHNTGELFF
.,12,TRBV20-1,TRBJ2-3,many,TGCAGTGCTAGCCCAGGCACAGATACGCAGTATTTT,CSASPGTDTQYF
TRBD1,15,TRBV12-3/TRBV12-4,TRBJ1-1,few,TGTGCCAGCAGCCTCGAGACAGGGGTTTCCACTGAAGCTTTCTTT,CASSLETGVSTEAFF
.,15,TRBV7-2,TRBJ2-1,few,TGTGCCAGCAGCCTAGGAGGGGGTATCAACAATGAGCAGTTCTTC,CASSLGGGINNEQFF
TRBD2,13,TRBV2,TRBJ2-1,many,TGTGCCACCCTACCCGGGAGGAGGGGTGAGCAGTTCTTC,CATLPGRRGEQFF
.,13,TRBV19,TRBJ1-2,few,TGTGCCAGTACGGGGCAGGGCGGCTCGAGCTACACCTTC,CASTGQGGSSYTF
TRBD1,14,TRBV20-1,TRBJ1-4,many,TGCAGTGCTAGAGCGGGACAGGGGGATGAAAAACTGTTTTTT,CSARAGQGDEKLFF
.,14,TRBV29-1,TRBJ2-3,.,TGCAGCGTTGCAACAGGGGGGGCCACAGATACGCAGTATTTT,CSVATGGATDTQYF
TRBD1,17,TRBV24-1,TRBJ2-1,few,TGTGCCACCAGGACCACAAGGGGACAGGGGGTTGTCGATGAGCAGTTCTTC,CATRTTRGQGVVDEQFF
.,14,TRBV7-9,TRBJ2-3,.,TGTGCCACCCCCGGGGAAGGCGGCACAGATACGCAGTATTTT,CATPGEGGTDTQYF
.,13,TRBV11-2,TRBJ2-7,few,TGTGCCAGCAGCCCGCCTTCTAGATACGAGCAGTACTTC,CASSPPSRYEQYF
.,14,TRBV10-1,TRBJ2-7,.,TGCGCCAGCAGTAGAGGATTCGGGTCCTACGAGCAGTACTTC,CASSRGFGSYEQYF
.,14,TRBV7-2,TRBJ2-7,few,TGTGCCAGCAGCTTAGATCAAGAATTCTACGAGCAGTACTTC,CASSLDQEFYEQYF
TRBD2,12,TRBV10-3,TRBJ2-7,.,TGTGCCATCAAGGGACTAGCGGACGAGCAGTACTTC,CAIKGLADEQYF
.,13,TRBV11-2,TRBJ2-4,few,TGTGCCAGCACCGGGACGGGTAAAAACATTCAGTACTTC,CASTGTGKNIQYF
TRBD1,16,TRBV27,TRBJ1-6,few,TGTGCCAGCAGTTCCCTTCGACAGGGGACGAATTCACCCCTCCACTTT,CASSSLRQGTNSPLHF
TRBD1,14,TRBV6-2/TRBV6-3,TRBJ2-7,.,TGTGCCAGCAGACAGGGGCTACCCTCCTACGAGCAGTACTTC,CASRQGLPSYEQYF
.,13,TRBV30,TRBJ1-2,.,TGTGCCTGGAGTTTGACCGGTGCCTATGGCTACACCTTC,CAWSLTGAYGYTF
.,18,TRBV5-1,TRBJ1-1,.,TGCGCCAGCAGCCACAAACAGGGTTATGAAATATCTAACACTGAAGCTTTCTTT,CASSHKQGYEISNTEAFF
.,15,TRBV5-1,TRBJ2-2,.,TGCGCCAGCAGCTTGGATGGCACCCACACCGGGGAGCTGTTTTTT,CASSLDGTHTGELFF
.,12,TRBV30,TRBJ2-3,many,TGTGCCTGGGCCTTGCGGGGAGATACGCAGTATTTT,CAWALRGDTQYF
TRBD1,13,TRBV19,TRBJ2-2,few,TGTGCCAGTACCTACAGGGGAAGCGGGGAGCTGTTTTTT,CASTYRGSGELFF
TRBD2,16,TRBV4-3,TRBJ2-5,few,TGCGCCAGCAGCCAGAATCCGGGACTAGCATACGAGACCCAGTACTTC,CASSQNPGLAYETQYF
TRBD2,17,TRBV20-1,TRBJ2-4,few,TGCAGTGCCCCTGGACTAGCGGGGGTAGGGGCCAAAAACATTCAGTACTTC,CSAPGLAGVGAKNIQYF
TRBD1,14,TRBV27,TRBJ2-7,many,TGTGCCAGCAGTTTAAGGGGGCAGGACTACGAGCAGTACTTC,CASSLRGQDYEQYF
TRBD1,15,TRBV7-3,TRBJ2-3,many,TGTGCCAGCAGCTTAGACAGGGCTGGGACAGATACGCAGTATTTT,CASSLDRAGTDTQYF
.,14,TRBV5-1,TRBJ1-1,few,TGCGCCAGCAGCTTGGCCGGGGTGGGCACTGAAGCTTTCTTT,CASSLAGVGTEAFF